These 8 T cell receptor beta chains originate from one sample sequenced in a study of HIV-infected patients and healthy controls. No cell fractionation was done, so the repertoire covers all unsorted peripheral blood T cells. Reverse transcription used around 540 ng RNA and constant-region primers for alpha and beta. Separate chain-specific third strand synthesis with multiplexing indices produced the alpha and beta libraries. Each CDR3 protein gets one entry after TCRdb re-called the 5' RACE reads with MiXCR. In the table there are about 19,000 distinct CDR3 sequences, 7.5% to 9% of which are singletons. Material: blood. The receptors originated from an adult in good health.

This clonotype was counted many times. V gene TRBV6-5 combines with J gene TRBJ2-7, with TRBD1 matching 12 bases. The CDR3 covers 14 residues. Germline V gene lookup returns CDR1 MNHEY and CDR2 SVGAGI. V dropped 6 bases and J dropped 6; count of bases not matched to a gene: 6. This CDR3 reads CASRSPGQGAEQYF. CDR3 sequence (DNA): TGTGCCAGCAGATCCCCGGGACAGGGGGCCGAGCAGTACTTC.

This clonotype qualifies as medium-sized. This rearrangement joins TRBV4-1 to TRBJ2-1; TRBD2 matches at 11 bases. Germline V gene lookup returns CDR1 MGHRA and CDR2 YSYEKL. V gave up 2 bases and J gave up 4 bases; unmatched junction bases: 1. The CDR3 totals 15 residues. DNA of the CDR3: TGCGCCAGCAGCCAAACTAGCGGGGGTTACAATGAGCAGTTCTTC. Protein sequence: CASSQTSGGYNEQFF.

This clonotype was detected ten times or more. This chain joins TRBV4-2 and TRBJ2-7; TRBD1 might be the D (6 bases). The CDR3 covers 14 residues. The V and J ends lost 1 base and 7 bases respectively, with 14 bases between them. From germline, CDR1 is LGHNA and CDR2 YNFKEQ. The CDR3, as DNA: TGTGCCAGCAGCCAAGGTCTGGGGGCCGAGGAGCAGTACTTC. It is translated as CASSQGLGAEEQYF.

This clonotype has more than one count but fewer than ten. The chain uses TRBV27 and TRBJ1-1, with D unresolved. The germline V gene has CDR1 MNHEY and CDR2 SMNVEV (reference sequence). The CDR3 contains 13 residues. Trimming took off 8 bases at V and 0 bases at J, with 10 bases between the two ends. The CDR3 region has the DNA TGTGCCAGCCGTACCGGTCTGAACACTGAAGCTTTCTTT. Translated, it gives CASRTGLNTEAFF.

This clonotype was counted at least ten times. The chain is built from TRBV12-5 and TRBJ2-3; D is ambiguous. The ends were cut back, 2 bases at V and 7 bases at J, with 10 bases in the middle. Germline CDR1 LGHNT, CDR2 FRNRAP. The CDR3 has 13 amino acids. CDR3 DNA: TGTGCTAGTGGTTTGTGGGATTTCAATACGCAGTATTTT. Its protein is CASGLWDFNTQYF. Using reference TRBV12-5 and TRBJ2-3 for the parts outside the CDR3, the full variable domain is DARVTQTPRHKVTEMGQEVTMRCQPILGHNTVFWYRQTMMQGLELLAYFRNRAPLDDSGMPKDRFSAEMPDATLATLKIQPSEPRDSAVYFCASGLWDFNTQYFGPGTRLTVL.

The table lists this clonotype with many counts. The V and J genes are TRBV28 and TRBJ2-3; D not resolved. This CDR3 has 13 residues. Trimming stripped 6 bases from V and 3 bases from J, with 10 bases between. Germline-derived CDR1 and CDR2 are MDHEN and SYDVKM. CDR3 in amino acids: CASSSVQTDTQYF. DNA for the CDR3: TGTGCCAGCAGCTCTGTCCAGACAGATACGCAGTATTTT.

This clonotype has at least ten counts. The V and J genes are TRBV7-2 and TRBJ1-1; D might be TRBD1 (5 bases). The length of the CDR3 is 16 residues. V lost 2 bases and J lost 4, with 17 bases in between. Germline loops: CDR1 SGHTA, CDR2 FQGNSA. Written as DNA, the CDR3 is TGTGCCAGCAGCTTATTTAGATCGGGGGAGGGCACTGAAGCTTTCTTT. Its protein product is CASSLFRSGEGTEAFF.

The gene calls are TRBV19 and TRBJ2-1; 11 nucleotides match TRBD2. This CDR3 is built from 15 residues. V dropped 5 bases and J dropped 9; count of bases not matched to a gene: 9. Germline V gene sequence: CDR1 LNHDA, CDR2 SQIVND (reference sequence). The CDR3 spells CASSVQLAGVLEQFF. The DNA for the CDR3 is TGTGCCAGTAGTGTCCAACTAGCGGGAGTACTTGAGCAGTTCTTC. Drawing the rest from reference TRBV19 and TRBJ2-1, the complete variable domain is DGGITQSPKYLFRKEGQNVTLSCEQNLNHDAMYWYRQDPGQGLRLIYYSQIVNDFQKGDIAEGYSVSREKKESFPLTVTSAQKNPTAFYLCASSVQLAGVLEQFFGPGTRLTVL.